This T cell receptor beta chain was documented in a study of blood T cell repertoires in COVID-19. Germline trimming cut 9 bases from V and 4 bases from J; bases unmatched to any gene: 6. The CDR3 is 13 amino acids. TCRdb's table, derived via immunoSEQ multiplex PCR, lists solely in-frame clones and lacks some. The data hold about 170,000 clones, with about 80% observed a single time. Sequenced: PBMCs or T cells enriched from blood (not recorded which). The chain is built from TRBV12-3 or TRBV12-4 and TRBJ2-1; 7 bases align to TRBD2. This clonotype was sampled from a woman in her 70s in a cohort exposed to, infected with or recovered from COVID-19 (not recorded which). For the CDR3, the DNA is TGTGCCAGTGGACTAGACGCTTACAATGAGCAGTTCTTC. This encodes CASGLDAYNEQFF.